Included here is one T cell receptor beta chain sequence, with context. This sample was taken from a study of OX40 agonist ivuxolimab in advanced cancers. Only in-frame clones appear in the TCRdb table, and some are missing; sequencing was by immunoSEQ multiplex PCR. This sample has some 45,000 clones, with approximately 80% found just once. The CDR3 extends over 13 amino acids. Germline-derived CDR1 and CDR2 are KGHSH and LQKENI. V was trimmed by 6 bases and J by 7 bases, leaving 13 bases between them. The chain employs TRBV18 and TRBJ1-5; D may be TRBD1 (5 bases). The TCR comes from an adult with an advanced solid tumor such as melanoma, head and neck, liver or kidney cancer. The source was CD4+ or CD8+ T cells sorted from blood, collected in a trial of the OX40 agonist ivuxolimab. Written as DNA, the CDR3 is TGTGCCAGCTCCCGGGGGGAGACCCAGCCCCAGCATTTT. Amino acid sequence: CASSRGETQPQHF. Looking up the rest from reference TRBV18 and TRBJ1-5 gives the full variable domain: NAGVMQNPRHLVRRRGQEARLRCSPMKGHSHVYWYRQLPEEGLKFMVYLQKENIIDESGMPKERFSAEFPKEGPSILRIQQVVRGDSAAYFCASSRGETQPQHFGDGTRLSIL.